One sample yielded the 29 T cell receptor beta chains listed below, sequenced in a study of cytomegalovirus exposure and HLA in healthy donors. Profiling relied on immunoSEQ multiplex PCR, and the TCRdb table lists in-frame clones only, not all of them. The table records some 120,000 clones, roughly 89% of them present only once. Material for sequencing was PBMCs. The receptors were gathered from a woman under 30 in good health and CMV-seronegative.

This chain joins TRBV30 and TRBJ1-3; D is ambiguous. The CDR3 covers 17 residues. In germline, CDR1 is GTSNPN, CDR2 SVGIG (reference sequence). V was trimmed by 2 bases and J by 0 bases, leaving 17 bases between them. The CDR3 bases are TGTGCCTGGAGTTTGACGAGGGTTCCCGACTCTGGAAACACCATATATTTT. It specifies CAWSLTRVPDSGNTIYF.

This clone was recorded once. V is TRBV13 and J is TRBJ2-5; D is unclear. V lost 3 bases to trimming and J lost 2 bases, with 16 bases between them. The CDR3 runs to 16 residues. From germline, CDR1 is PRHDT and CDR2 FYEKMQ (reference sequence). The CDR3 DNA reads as TGTGCCAGCAGCTTGTCTCCGGGTCCTCCTCAAGAGACCCAGTACTTC. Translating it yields CASSLSPGPPQETQYF.

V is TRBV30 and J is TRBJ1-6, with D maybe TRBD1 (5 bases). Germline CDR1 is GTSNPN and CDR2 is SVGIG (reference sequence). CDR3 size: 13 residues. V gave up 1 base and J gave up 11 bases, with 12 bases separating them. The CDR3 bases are TGTGCCTGGAGTGGGGGGGGTGGGGCACCCCTCCACTTT. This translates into CAWSGGGGAPLHF.

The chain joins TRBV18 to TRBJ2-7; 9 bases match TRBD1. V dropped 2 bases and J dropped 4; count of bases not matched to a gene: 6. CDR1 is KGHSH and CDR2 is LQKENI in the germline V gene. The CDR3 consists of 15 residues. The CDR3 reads CASSPTGQGMYEQYF. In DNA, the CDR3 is TGTGCCAGCTCACCAACGGGACAGGGAATGTACGAGCAGTACTTC.

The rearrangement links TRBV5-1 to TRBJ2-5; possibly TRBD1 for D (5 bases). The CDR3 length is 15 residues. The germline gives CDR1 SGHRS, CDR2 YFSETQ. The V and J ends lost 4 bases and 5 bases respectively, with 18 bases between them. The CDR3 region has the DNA TGCGCCAGCAGCCCTTCGTCGGACCACAGGGAGACCCAGTACTTC. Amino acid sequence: CASSPSSDHRETQYF.

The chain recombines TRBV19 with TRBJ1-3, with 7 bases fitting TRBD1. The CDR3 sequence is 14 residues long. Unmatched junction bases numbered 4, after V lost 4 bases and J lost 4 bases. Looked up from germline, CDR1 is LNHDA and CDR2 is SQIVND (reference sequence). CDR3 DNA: TGTGCCAGTAGTACACAGGGGTCCGGAAACACCATATATTTT. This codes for CASSTQGSGNTIYF.

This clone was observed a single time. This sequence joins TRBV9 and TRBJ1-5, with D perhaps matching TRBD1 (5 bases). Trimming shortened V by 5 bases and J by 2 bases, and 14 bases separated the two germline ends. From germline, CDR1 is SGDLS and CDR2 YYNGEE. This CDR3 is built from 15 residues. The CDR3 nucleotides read TGTGCCAGCAGTGAAGGGGTGCTAGGCAATCAGCCCCAGCATTTT. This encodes CASSEGVLGNQPQHF.

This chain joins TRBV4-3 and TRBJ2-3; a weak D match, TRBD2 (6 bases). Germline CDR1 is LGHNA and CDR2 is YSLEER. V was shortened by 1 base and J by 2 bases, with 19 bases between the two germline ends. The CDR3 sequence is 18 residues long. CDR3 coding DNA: TGCGCCAGCAGCCAAGCTTCCGGCCCCTGGCGGGACACAGATACGCAGTATTTT. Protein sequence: CASSQASGPWRDTDTQYF.

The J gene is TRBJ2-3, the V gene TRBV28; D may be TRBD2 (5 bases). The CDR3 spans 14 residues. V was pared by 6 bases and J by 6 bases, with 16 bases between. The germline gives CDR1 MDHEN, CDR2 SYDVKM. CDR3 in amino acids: CASRSGLFADTQYF. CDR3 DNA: TGTGCCAGCAGATCAGGACTCTTCGCGGATACGCAGTATTTT.

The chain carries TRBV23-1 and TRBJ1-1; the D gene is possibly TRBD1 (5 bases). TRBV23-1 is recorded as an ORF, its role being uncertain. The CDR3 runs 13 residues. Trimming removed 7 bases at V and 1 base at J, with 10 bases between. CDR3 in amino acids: CASIQETNTEAFF. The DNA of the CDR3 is TGCGCCAGCATACAGGAGACGAACACTGAAGCTTTCTTT.

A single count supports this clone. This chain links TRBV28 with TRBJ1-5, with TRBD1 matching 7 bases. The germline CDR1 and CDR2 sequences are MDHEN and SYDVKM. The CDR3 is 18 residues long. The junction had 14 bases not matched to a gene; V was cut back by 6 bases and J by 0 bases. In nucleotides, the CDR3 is TGTGCCAGCAGGCCGACAGGGATCAAAAACCTTAGCAATCAGCCCCAGCATTTT. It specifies CASRPTGIKNLSNQPQHF.

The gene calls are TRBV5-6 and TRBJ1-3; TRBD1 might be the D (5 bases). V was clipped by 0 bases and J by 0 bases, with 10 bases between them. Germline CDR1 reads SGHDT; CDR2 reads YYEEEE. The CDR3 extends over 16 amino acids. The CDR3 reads CASSLAPTGSGNTIYF. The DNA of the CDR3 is TGTGCCAGCAGCTTGGCCCCAACAGGCTCTGGAAACACCATATATTTT.

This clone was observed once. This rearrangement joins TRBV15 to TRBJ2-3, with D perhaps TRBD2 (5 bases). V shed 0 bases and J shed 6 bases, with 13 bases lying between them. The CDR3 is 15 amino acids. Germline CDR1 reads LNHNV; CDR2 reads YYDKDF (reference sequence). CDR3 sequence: CATSRDVKRADTQYF. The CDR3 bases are TGTGCCACCAGCAGAGATGTTAAGAGGGCGGATACGCAGTATTTT.

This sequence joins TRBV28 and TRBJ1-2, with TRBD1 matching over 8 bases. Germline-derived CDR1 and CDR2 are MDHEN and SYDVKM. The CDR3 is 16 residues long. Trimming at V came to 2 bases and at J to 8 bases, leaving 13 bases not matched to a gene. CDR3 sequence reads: CASSLGGQGMWYGYTF. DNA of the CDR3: TGTGCCAGCAGTTTAGGTGGACAGGGAATGTGGTACGGCTACACCTTC.

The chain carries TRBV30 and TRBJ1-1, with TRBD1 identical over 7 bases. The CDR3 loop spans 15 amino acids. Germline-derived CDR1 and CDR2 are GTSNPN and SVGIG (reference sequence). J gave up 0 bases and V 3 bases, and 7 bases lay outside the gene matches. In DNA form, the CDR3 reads TGTGCCTGGAGAGGATGGACAGGAGTGAACACTGAAGCTTTCTTT. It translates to CAWRGWTGVNTEAFF.

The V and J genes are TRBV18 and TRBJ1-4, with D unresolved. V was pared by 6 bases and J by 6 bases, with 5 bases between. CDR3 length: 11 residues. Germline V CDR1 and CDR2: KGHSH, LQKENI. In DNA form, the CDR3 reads TGTGCCAGCTCCTCCGATGAAAAACTGTTTTTT. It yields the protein CASSSDEKLFF.

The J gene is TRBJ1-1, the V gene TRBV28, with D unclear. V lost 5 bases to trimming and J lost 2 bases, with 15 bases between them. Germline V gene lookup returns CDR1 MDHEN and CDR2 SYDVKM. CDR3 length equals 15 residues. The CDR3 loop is CASSQWAKINTEAFF. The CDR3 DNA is TGTGCCAGCAGTCAATGGGCCAAAATAAACACTGAAGCTTTCTTT.

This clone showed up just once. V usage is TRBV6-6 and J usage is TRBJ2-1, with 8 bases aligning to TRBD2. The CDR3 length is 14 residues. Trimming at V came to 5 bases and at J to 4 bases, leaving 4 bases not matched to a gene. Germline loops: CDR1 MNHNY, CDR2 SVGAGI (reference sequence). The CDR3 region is CASSDTSGYNEQFF. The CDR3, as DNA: TGTGCCAGCAGTGACACTAGCGGTTACAATGAGCAGTTCTTC.

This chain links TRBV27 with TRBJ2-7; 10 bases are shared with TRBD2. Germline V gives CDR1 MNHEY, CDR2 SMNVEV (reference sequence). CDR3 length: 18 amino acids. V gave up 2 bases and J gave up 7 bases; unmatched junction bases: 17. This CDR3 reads CASSLQVLAGGRPGEQYF. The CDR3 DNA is TGTGCCAGCAGTTTACAGGTATTAGCGGGAGGTCGCCCGGGAGAGCAGTACTTC.

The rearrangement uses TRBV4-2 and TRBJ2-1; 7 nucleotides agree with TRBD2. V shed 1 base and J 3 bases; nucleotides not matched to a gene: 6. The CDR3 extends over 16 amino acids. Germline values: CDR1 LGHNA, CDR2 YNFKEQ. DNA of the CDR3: TGTGCCAGCAGCCAAGTAAGTCTAGCGGTCTACAATGAGCAGTTCTTC. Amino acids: CASSQVSLAVYNEQFF.

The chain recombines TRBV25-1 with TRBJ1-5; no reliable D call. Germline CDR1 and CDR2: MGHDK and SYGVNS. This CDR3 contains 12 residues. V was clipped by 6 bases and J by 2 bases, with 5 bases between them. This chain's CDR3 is CASREGNQPQHF. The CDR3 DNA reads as TGTGCCAGCAGGGAGGGCAATCAGCCCCAGCATTTT.

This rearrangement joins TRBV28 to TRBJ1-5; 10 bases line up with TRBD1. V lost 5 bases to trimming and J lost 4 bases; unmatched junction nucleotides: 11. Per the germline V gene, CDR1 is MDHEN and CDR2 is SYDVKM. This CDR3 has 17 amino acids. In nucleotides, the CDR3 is TGTGCCAGCAGTCATCGGACAGGGGGAAGGTCAAATCAGCCCCAGCATTTT. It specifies CASSHRTGGRSNQPQHF.

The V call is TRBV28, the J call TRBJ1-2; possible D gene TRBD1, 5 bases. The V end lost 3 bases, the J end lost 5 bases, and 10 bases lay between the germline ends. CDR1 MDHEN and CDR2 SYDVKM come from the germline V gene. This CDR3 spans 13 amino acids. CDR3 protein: CASSFPGRYGYTF. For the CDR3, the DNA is TGTGCCAGCAGTTTTCCAGGGAGGTATGGCTACACCTTC.

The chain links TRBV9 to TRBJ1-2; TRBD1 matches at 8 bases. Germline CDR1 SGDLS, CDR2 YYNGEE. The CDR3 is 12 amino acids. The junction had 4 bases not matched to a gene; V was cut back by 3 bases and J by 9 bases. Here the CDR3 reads CASSGTGHSYTF. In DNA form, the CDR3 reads TGTGCCAGCAGCGGGACAGGGCATAGCTACACCTTC.

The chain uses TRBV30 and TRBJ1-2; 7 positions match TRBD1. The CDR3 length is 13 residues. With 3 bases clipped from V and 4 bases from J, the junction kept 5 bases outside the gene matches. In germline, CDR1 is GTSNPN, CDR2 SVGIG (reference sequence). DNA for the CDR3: TGTGCCTGGAGAAGACAGGGCCTCTATGGCTACACCTTC. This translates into CAWRRQGLYGYTF.

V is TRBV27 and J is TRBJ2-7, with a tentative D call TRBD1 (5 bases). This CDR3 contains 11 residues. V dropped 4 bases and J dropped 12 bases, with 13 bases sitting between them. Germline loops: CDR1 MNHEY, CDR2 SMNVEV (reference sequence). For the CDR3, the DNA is TGTGCCAGCAGTTGGGCGCCTCAGGGGTACGTC. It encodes CASSWAPQGYV.

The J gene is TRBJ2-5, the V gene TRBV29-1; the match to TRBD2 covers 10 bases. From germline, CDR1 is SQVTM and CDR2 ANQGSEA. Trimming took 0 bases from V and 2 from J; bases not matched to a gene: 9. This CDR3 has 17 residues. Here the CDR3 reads CSVEDLASGSWQETQYF. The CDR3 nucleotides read TGCAGCGTTGAAGATTTGGCTAGCGGGAGTTGGCAAGAGACCCAGTACTTC.

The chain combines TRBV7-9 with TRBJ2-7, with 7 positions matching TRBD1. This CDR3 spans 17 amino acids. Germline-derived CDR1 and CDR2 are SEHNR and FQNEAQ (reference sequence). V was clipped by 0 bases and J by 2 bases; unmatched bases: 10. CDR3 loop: CASSLAGVGTDPYEQYF. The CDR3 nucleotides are TGTGCCAGCAGCTTAGCCGGAGTGGGGACAGACCCCTACGAGCAGTACTTC.

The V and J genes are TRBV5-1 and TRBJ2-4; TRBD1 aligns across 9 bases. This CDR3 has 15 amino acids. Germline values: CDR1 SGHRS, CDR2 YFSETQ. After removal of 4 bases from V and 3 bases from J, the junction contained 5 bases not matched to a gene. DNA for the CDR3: TGCGCCAGCAGCGAGGGACAGGGATTCAAAAACATTCAGTACTTC. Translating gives CASSEGQGFKNIQYF. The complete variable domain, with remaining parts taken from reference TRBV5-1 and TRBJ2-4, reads KAGVTQTPRYLIKTRGQQVTLSCSPISGHRSVSWYQQTPGQGLQFLFEYFSETQRNKGNFPGRFSGRQFSNSRSEMNVSTLELGDSALYLCASSEGQGFKNIQYFGAGTRLSVL.